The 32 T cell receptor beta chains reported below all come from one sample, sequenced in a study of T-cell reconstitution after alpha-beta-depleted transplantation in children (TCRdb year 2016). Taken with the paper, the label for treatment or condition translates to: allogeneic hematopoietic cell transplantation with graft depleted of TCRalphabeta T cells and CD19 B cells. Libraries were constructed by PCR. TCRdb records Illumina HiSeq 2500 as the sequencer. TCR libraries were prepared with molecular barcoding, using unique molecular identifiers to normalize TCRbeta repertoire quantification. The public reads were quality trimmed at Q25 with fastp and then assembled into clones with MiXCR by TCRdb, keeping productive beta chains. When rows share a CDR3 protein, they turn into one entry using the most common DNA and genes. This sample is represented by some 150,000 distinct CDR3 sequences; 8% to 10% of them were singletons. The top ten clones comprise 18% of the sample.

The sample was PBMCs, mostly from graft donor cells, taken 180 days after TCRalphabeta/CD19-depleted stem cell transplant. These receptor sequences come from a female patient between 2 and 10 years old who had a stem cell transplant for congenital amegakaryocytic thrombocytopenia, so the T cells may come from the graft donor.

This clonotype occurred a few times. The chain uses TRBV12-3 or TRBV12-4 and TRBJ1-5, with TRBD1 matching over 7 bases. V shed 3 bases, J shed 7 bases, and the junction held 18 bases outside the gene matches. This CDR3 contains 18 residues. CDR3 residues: CASSLDQGGGILGQPQHF. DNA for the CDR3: TGTGCCAGCAGTTTGGACCAGGGGGGGGGGATACTCGGGCAGCCCCAGCATTTT.

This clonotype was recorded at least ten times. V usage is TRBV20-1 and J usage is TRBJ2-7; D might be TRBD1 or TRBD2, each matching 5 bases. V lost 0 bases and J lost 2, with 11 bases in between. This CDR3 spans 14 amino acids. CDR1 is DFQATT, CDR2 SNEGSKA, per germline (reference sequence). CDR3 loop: CSARDHWGPYEQYF. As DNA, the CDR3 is TGCAGTGCTAGAGATCATTGGGGACCCTACGAGCAGTACTTC.

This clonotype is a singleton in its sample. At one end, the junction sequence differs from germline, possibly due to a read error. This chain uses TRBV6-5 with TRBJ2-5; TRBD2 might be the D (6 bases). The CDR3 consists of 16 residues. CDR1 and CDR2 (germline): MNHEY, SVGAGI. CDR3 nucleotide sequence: TGTGCCAGCATTTACGTTGGGGGGATCCCACAAGAGACCCAGTACTTC. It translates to CASIYVGGIPQETQYF.

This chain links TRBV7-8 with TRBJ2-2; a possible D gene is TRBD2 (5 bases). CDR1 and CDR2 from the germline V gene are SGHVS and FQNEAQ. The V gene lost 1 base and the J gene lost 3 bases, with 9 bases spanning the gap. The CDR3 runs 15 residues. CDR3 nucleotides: TGTGCCAGCAGCTTAGAAAGGACTTACACCGGGGAGCTGTTTTTT. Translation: CASSLERTYTGELFF.

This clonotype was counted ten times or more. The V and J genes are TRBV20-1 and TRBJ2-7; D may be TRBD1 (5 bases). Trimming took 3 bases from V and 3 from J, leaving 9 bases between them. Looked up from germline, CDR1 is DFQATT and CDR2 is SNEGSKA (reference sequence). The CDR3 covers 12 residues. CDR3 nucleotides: TGCAGTGCTAGCCAGGGCCGCTACGAGCAGTACTTC. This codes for CSASQGRYEQYF.

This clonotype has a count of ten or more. As DNA, the CDR3 is TGTGCCAGCAGCTTATTATTTAAAGGTTGGGGGGCCACCTACAATGAGCAGTTCTTC. Amino acids: CASSLLFKGWGATYNEQFF. This chain joins TRBV11-2 and TRBJ2-1; D may match TRBD1 or TRBD2 (6 bases each). The CDR3 runs 19 residues. Germline V gene sequence: CDR1 SGHAT, CDR2 FQNNGV. V shed 2 bases and J shed 2 bases, with 22 bases lying between them.

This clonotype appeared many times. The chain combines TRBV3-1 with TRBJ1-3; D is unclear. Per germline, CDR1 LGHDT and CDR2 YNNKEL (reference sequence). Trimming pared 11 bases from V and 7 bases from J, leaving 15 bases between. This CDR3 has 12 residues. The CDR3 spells CAASDSRNTIYF. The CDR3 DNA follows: TGTGCCGCGTCGGACTCACGGAACACCATATATTTT.

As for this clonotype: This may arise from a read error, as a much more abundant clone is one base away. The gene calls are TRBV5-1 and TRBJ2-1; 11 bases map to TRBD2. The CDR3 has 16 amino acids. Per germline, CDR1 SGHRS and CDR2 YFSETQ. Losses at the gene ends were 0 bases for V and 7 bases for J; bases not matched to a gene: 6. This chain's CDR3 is CASSLDVSGGANEQFF. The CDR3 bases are TGCGCCAGCAGCTTGGACGTTAGCGGGGGGGCAAATGAGCAGTTCTTC.

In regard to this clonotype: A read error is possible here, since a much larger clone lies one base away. CDR3 nucleotides: TGCGCCAGCAGCTTGTTACCGGGGGAAGCCTACGAGCAGTACTTC. The encoded protein is CASSLLPGEAYEQYF. The genes are TRBV5-1 and TRBJ2-7, with D maybe TRBD2 (6 bases). This CDR3 comprises 15 residues. The germline CDR1 and CDR2 sequences are SGHRS and YFSETQ. Trimming took 1 base from V and 2 from J, leaving 13 bases between them.

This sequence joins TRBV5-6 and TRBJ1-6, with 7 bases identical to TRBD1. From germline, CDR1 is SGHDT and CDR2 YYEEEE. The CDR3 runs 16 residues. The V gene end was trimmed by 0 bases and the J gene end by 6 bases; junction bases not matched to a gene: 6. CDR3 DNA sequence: TGTGCCAGCAGCTTGGAGACAGGGCTAAGTAATTCACCCCTCCACTTT. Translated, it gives CASSLETGLSNSPLHF.

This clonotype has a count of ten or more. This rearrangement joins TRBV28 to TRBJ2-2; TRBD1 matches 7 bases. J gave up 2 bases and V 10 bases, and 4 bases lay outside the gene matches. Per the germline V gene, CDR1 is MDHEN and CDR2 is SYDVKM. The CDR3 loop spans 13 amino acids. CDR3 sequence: CATDRANTGELFF. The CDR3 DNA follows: TGTGCCACAGACAGGGCTAACACCGGGGAGCTGTTTTTT. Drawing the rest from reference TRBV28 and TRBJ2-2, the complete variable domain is DVKVTQSSRYLVKRTGEKVFLECVQDMDHENMFWYRQDPGLGLRLIYFSYDVKMKEKGDIPEGYSVSREKKERFSLILESASTNQTSMYLCATDRANTGELFFGEGSRLTVL.

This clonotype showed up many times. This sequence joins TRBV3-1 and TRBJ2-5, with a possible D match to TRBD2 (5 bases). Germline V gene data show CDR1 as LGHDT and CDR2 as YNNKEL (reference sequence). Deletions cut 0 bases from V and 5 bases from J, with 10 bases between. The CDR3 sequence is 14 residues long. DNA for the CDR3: TGTGCCAGCAGCCAAGATCTTATAGCGGAGACCCAGTACTTC. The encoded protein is CASSQDLIAETQYF.

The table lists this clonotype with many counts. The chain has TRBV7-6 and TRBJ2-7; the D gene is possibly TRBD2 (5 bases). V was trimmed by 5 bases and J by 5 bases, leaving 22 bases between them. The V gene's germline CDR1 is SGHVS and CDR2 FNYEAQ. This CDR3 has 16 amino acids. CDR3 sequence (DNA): TGTGCCAGCAGCCCCCGGGGAAGGGAGATATCGCACGAGCAGTACTTC. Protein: CASSPRGREISHEQYF.

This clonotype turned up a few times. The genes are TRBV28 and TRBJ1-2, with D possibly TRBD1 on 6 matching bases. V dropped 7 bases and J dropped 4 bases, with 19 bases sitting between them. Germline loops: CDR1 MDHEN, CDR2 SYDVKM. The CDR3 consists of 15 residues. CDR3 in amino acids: CASTEGQGRSYGYTF. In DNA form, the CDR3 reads TGTGCCAGCACCGAAGGGCAGGGGCGAAGCTATGGCTACACCTTC.

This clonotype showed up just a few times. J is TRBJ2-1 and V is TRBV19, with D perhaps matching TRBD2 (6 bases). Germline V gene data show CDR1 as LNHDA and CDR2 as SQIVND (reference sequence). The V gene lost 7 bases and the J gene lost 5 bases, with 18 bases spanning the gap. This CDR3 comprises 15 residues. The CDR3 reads CASTDLSGGDNEQFF. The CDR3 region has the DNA TGTGCCAGTACCGACCTCTCTGGCGGGGACAATGAGCAGTTCTTC. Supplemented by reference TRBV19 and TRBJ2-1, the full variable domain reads DGGITQSPKYLFRKEGQNVTLSCEQNLNHDAMYWYRQDPGQGLRLIYYSQIVNDFQKGDIAEGYSVSREKKESFPLTVTSAQKNPTAFYLCASTDLSGGDNEQFFGPGTRLTVL.

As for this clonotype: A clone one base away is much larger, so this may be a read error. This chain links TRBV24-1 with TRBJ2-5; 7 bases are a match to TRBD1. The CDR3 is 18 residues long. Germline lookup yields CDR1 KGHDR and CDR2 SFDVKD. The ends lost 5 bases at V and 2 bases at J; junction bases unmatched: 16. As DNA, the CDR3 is TGTGCCACCAGTGCCAACCCCGGGACAGTGATAGTACAAGAGACCCAGTACTTC. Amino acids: CATSANPGTVIVQETQYF.

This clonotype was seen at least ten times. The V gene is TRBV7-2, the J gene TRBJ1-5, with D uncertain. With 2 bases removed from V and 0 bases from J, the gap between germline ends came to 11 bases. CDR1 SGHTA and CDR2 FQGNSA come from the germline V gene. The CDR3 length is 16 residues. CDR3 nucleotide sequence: TGTGCCAGCAGCTTATTACAGCCCTATAGCAATCAGCCCCAGCATTTT. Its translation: CASSLLQPYSNQPQHF. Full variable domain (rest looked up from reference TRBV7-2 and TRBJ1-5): GAGVSQSPSNKVTEKGKDVELRCDPISGHTALYWYRQSLGQGLEFLIYFQGNSAPDKSGLPSDRFSAERTGGSVSTLTIQRTQQEDSAVYLCASSLLQPYSNQPQHFGDGTRLSIL.

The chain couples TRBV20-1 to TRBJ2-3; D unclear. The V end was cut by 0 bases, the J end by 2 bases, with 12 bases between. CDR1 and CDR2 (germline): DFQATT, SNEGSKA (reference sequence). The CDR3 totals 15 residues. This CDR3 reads CSARENRAITDTQYF. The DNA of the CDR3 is TGCAGTGCTAGAGAAAACCGGGCCATCACAGATACGCAGTATTTT.

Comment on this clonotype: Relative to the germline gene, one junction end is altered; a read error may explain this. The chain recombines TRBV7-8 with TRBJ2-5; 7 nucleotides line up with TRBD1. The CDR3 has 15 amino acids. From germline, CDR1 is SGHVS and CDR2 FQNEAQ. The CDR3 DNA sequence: TGTGCCAGCAGCCATTTCAGGGGGTACCAAGAGACCCATTACTTC. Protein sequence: CASSHFRGYQETHYF.

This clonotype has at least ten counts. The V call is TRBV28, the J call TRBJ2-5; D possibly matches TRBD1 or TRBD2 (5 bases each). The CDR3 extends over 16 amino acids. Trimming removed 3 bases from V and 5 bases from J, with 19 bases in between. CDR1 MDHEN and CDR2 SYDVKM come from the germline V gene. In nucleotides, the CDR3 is TGTGCCAGCAGTTTGGGGCGGAGGTGGAGTTCGGAGACCCAGTACTTC. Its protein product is CASSLGRRWSSETQYF.

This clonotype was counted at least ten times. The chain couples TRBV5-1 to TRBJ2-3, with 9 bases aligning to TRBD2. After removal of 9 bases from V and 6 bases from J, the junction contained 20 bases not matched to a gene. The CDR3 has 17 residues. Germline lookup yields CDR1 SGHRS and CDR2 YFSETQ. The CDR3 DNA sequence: TGCGCCACCAAGATGGGGAGCCTAGCGGGGCGAGGGGATACGCAGTATTTT. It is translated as CATKMGSLAGRGDTQYF.

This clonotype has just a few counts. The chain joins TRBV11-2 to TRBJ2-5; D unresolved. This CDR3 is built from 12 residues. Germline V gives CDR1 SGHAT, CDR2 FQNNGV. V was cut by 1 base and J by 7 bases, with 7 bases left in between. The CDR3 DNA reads TGTGCCAGCAGCTTAGCCCAATGGACCCAGTACTTC. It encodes CASSLAQWTQYF.

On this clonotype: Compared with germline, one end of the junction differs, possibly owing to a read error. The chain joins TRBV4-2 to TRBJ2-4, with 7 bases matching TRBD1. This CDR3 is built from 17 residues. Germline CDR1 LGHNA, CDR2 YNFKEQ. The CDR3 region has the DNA TGTGCCATCAGCCCAGATCCACAGGGGCTAGCCAAAAACATTCAGTACTTC. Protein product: CAISPDPQGLAKNIQYF.

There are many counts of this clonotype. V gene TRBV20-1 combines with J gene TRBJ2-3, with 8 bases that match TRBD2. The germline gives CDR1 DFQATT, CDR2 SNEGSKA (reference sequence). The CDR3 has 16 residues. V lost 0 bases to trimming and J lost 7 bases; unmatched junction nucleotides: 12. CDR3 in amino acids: CSARDLIPGLVYTQYF. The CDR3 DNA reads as TGCAGTGCTAGAGACCTGATTCCGGGACTAGTCTATACGCAGTATTTT.

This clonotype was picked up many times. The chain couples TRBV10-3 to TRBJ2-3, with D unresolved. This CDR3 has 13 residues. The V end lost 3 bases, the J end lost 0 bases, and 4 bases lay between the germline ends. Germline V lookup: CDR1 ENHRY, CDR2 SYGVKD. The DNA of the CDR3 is TGTGCCATCAGTGAAATCAGCACAGATACGCAGTATTTT. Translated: CAISEISTDTQYF.

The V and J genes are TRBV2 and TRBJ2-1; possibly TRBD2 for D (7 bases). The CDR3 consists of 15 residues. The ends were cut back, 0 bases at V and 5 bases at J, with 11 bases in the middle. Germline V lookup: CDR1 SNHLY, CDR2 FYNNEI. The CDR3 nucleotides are TGTGCCAGCAGTGAAGCGGGAGGGGGGGACAATGAGCAGTTCTTC. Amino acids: CASSEAGGGDNEQFF.

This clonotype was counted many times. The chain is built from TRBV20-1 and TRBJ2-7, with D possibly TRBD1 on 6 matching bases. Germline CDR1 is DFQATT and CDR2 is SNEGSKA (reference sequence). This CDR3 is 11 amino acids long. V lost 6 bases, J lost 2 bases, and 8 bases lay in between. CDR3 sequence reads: CSATGPYEQYF. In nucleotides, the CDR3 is TGCAGTGCCACAGGGCCCTACGAGCAGTACTTC.

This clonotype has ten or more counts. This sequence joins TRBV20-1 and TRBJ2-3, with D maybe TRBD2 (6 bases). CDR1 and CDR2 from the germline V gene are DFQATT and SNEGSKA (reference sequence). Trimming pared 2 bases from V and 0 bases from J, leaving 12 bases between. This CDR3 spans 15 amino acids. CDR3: CSARSTSYSTDTQYF. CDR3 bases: TGCAGTGCTAGATCGACTAGTTACAGCACAGATACGCAGTATTTT.

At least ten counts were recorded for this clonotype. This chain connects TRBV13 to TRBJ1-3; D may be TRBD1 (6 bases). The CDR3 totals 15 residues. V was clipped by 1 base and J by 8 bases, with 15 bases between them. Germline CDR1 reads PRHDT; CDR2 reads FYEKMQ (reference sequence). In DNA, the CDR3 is TGTGCCAGCAGCTTAGAGGCAGGGGATTTTGACACCATATATTTT. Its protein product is CASSLEAGDFDTIYF.

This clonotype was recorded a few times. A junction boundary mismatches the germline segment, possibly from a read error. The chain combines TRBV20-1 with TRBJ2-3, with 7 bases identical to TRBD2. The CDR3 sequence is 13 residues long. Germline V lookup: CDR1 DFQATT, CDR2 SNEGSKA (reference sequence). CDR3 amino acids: CSAARGTTDTQYF. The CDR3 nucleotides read TGCAGTGCGGCGCGGGGGACCACAGATACGCAGTATTTC.

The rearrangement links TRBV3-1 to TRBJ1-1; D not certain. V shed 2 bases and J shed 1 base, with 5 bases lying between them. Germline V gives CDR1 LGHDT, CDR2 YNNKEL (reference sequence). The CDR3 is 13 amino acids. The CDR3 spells CASSQTTNTEAFF. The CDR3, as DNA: TGTGCCAGCAGCCAAACGACGAACACTGAAGCTTTCTTT. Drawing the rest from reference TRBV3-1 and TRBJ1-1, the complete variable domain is DTAVSQTPKYLVTQMGNDKSIKCEQNLGHDTMYWYKQDSKKFLKIMFSYNNKELIINETVPNRFSPKSPDKAHLNLHINSLELGDSAVYFCASSQTTNTEAFFGQGTRLTVV.

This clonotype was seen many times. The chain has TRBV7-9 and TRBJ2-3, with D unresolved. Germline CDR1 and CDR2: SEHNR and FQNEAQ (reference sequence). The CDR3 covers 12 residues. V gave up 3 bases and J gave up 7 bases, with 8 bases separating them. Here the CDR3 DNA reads TGTGCCAGCAGCTTGATCTCGAATACGCAGTATTTT. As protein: CASSLISNTQYF.